This is a list of T cell receptor beta chains from one sample in a study of shared clonotypes between healthy human individuals. TCRdb keeps only in-frame clones here, not all; method: immunoSEQ multiplex PCR. The sample includes some 2,000,000 clones, about 95% of them seen just once. The sequencing input was naive CD4+ T cells sorted from blood. These receptor sequences come from a man younger than 35 in good health. Both conserved end residues are part of each CDR3. A D gene is named only where the DNA matches it firmly. The size entry is marked missing in some rows and otherwise reads once, few, many or a size class.

.	TRBJ2-7	.	TRBV10-2	TGCGCCAGCAGGGTCCCAAACGGGGGTCTCGGGTACTTC	CASRVPNGGLGYF
TRBD2	TRBJ2-2	.	TRBV7-8	TGTGCCAGCAGCTTAGTCGCGGGGGCGAACACCGGGGAGCTGTTTTTT	CASSLVAGANTGELFF
TRBD1	TRBJ2-7	.	TRBV9	TGTGCCAGCAGCGTACAGACAGGGCCCACCTACGAGCAGTACTTC	CASSVQTGPTYEQYF
.	TRBJ2-3	.	TRBV6-1	TGTGCCAGCAGTGCCCAAGGCACAGATACGCAGTATTTT	CASSAQGTDTQYF
.	TRBJ2-7	.	TRBV28	TGTGCCAGCAGTTTGCAGCTGGGGGGGCGGGACGAGCAGTACTTC	CASSLQLGGRDEQYF
.	TRBJ2-5	.	TRBV27	TGTGCCAGCAGTTTCGACCAAGAGACCCAGTACTTC	CASSFDQETQYF
.	TRBJ2-7	.	TRBV7-9	TGTGCCAGCAGCGGGGGGTTAGGGCTTGGCGAGCAGTACTTC	CASSGGLGLGEQYF
TRBD1	TRBJ1-6	.	TRBV5-6	TGTGCCAGCAGTTCCGGGACAGGGTCGAGGGATTCACCCCTCCACTTT	CASSSGTGSRDSPLHF
TRBD1	TRBJ1-5	.	TRBV19	TGTGCCAGTAGTATGACAGGGCTCAATCAGCCCCAGCATTTT	CASSMTGLNQPQHF
.	TRBJ2-7	.	TRBV19	TGTGCCAGTAGTAAGGGCAGGGCCTACGAGCAGTACTTC	CASSKGRAYEQYF
.	TRBJ2-7	.	TRBV19	TGTGCCAGTAGTAGAGGCACAGGGAAGTCCAACGAGCAGTACTTC	CASSRGTGKSNEQYF
.	TRBJ1-2	.	TRBV29-1	TGCAGCGTTGAACAACCGGATGCCGGCTACACCTTC	CSVEQPDAGYTF
TRBD1	TRBJ2-5	.	TRBV10-1	TGCGCCAGCAGTGGGAGACAGGGGGGCGACCAGTACTTC	CASSGRQGGDQYF
.	TRBJ2-7	.	TRBV30	TGTGCCTGGAGTACAGGGAGCGCCTACGAGCAGTACTTC	CAWSTGSAYEQYF
.	TRBJ2-5	.	TRBV5-1	TGCGCCAGCAGCTTGGGGTCCGGAGCGGAGACCCAGTACTTC	CASSLGSGAETQYF
TRBD1	TRBJ1-4	.	TRBV6-5	TGTGCCAGCAGTTACACCCGGACAGGATTGCAGGGAAAACTGTTTTTT	CASSYTRTGLQGKLFF
.	TRBJ2-5	.	TRBV6-1	TGTGCCAGCAGTGCCAGGGGCTATTGGGAGACCCAGTACTTC	CASSARGYWETQYF
.	TRBJ1-1	.	TRBV7-9	TGTGCCAGCAGCTCCTTAAACTCAGTCACTGAAGCTTTCTTT	CASSSLNSVTEAFF
.	TRBJ1-3	.	TRBV5-8	TGTGCCAGCAGCTTGGGGACGGCGAGCTCTGGAAACACCATATATTTT	CASSLGTASSGNTIYF
.	TRBJ1-4	.	TRBV19	TGTGCCAGTAGTACAGGAGGATCCGCAACTAATGAAAAACTGTTTTTT	CASSTGGSATNEKLFF
.	TRBJ1-5	.	TRBV19	TGTGCCAGTAGTATACGTGGCGGGCAGCCCCAGCATTTT	CASSIRGGQPQHF
TRBD1	TRBJ1-4	.	TRBV4-1	TGCGCCAGCAGCCTAAATACTGGACAGGGCGGGAATGAAAAACTGTTTTTT	CASSLNTGQGGNEKLFF
TRBD1	TRBJ1-4	.	TRBV30	TGTGCCACAACAGGGGAGGCGACTAATGAAAAACTGTTTTTT	CATTGEATNEKLFF
.	TRBJ2-7	.	TRBV2	TGTGCCAGCAGTGAACAGATCTCCTACGAGCAGTACTTC	CASSEQISYEQYF
.	TRBJ2-1	.	TRBV11-2	TGTGCCAGCAGCAGATACAATGAGCAGTTCTTC	CASSRYNEQFF
TRBD1	TRBJ1-4	.	TRBV2	TGTGCCAGCAGCGAGGACAGGGGCCTAGAAAAACTGTTTTTT	CASSEDRGLEKLFF
.	TRBJ2-2	once	TRBV11-3	TGTGCCAGCACGAGGGGGCGGGGAGTCGCCGGGGAGCTGTTTTTT	CASTRGRGVAGELFF
.	TRBJ1-2	.	TRBV30	TGTGCCTGGAGTTCCCGGAGGACGGCCCGACCTGGCTACACCTTC	CAWSSRRTARPGYTF
TRBD2	TRBJ2-1	.	TRBV5-1	TGCGCCAGCAGCGCCCCGACTAGCGGGAGGGCCAATGAGCAGTTCTTC	CASSAPTSGRANEQFF
TRBD2	TRBJ2-7	.	TRBV29-1	TGCAGCGCCCAAGGGGCGGGAGGGTCCTCCTACGAGCAGTACTTC	CSAQGAGGSSYEQYF
.	TRBJ2-7	.	TRBV2	TGTGCCAGCAGCGAACCTGACAGGAAACGAACCTACGAGCAGTACTTC	CASSEPDRKRTYEQYF
TRBD2	TRBJ2-7	.	TRBV7-9	TGTGCCAGCAGCCCGGGGGGGACTAGGTCCTACGAGCAGTACTTC	CASSPGGTRSYEQYF
TRBD1	TRBJ2-7	.	TRBV19	TGTGCCAGTAGTAAACAGGGGTTGGAGCAGTACTTC	CASSKQGLEQYF
.	TRBJ2-5	.	TRBV5-1	TGCGCCAGCAGCTTGACCCAAGAGACCCAGTACTTC	CASSLTQETQYF
.	TRBJ2-2	once	TRBV6-5	TGTGCCAGCAGCGGATCCGGGGAGCTGTTTTTT	CASSGSGELFF
.	TRBJ1-2	.	TRBV6-5	TGTGCCAGCAGTTACTTTAAAGGCCCTTCCTATGGCTACACCTTC	CASSYFKGPSYGYTF
TRBD2	TRBJ2-7	.	TRBV27	TGTGCCAGCAGTTCCCGCTCGGGACTAGCAGGGCACGAGCAGTACTTC	CASSSRSGLAGHEQYF
TRBD2	TRBJ2-7	.	TRBV5-1	TGCGCCAGCAGCTTCTTTCCTATTCAGGCGGGGGGCTCTTACGAGCAGTACTTC	CASSFFPIQAGGSYEQYF
.	TRBJ2-7	.	TRBV28	TGTGCCAGCATACCCGACACAACCTACGAGCAGTACTTC	CASIPDTTYEQYF
.	TRBJ2-2	.	TRBV6-1	TGTGCCAGCAGTAACAGAAATACCGGGGAGCTGTTTTTT	CASSNRNTGELFF
TRBD2	TRBJ2-5	.	TRBV7-9	TGTGCCAGCAGCTTAGGGTCTAGCGGGGGACAAGAGACCCAGTACTTC	CASSLGSSGGQETQYF
.	TRBJ2-7	.	TRBV18	TGTGCCAGCTCCACGCGGGCAGGGGGGATCAGCTACGAGCAGTACTTC	CASSTRAGGISYEQYF